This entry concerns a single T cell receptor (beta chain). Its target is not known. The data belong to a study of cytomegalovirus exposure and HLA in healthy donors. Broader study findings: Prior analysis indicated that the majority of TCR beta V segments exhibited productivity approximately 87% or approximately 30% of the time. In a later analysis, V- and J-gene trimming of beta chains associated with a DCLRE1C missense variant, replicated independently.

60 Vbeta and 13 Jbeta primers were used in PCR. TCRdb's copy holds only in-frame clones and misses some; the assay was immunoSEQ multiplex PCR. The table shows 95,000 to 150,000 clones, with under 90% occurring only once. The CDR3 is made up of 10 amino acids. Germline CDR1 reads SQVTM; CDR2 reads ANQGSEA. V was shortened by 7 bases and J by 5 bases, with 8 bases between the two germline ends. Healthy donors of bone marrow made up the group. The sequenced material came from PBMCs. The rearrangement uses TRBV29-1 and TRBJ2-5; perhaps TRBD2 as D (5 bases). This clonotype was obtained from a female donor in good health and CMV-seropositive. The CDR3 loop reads CSATGETQYF. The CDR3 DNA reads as TGCAGCGCGACGGGGGAGACCCAGTACTTC.